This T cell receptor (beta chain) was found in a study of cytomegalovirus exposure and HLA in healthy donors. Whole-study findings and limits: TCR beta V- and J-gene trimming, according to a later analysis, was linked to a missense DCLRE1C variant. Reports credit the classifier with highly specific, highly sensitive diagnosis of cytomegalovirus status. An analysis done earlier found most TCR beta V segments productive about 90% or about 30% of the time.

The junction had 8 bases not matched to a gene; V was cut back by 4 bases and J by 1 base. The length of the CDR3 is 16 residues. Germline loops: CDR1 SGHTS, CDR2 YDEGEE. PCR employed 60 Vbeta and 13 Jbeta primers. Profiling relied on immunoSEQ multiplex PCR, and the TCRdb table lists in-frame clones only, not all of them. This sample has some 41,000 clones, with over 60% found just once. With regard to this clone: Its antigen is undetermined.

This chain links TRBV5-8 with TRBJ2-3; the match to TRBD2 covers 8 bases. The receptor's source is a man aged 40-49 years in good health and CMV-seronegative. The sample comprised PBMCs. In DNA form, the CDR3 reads TGTGCCAGCAGCAGAGGCTTGCGGGGGGGCACAGATACGCAGTATTTT. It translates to CASSRGLRGGTDTQYF.